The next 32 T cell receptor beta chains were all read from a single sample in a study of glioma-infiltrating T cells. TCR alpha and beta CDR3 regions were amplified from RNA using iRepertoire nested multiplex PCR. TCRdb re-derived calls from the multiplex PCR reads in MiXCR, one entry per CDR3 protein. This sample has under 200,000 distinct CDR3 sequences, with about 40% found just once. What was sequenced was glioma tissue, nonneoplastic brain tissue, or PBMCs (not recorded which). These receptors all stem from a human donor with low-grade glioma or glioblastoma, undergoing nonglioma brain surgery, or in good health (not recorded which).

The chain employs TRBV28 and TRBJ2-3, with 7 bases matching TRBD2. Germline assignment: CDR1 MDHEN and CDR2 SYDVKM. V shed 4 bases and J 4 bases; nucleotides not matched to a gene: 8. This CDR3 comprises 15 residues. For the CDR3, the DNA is TGTGCCAGCAGTTCACACCGACTAGCTCCAGATACGCAGTATTTT. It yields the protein CASSSHRLAPDTQYF.

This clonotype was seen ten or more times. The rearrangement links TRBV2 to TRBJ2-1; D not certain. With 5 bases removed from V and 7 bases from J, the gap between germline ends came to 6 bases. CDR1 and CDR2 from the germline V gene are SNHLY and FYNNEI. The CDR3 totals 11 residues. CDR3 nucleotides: TGTGCCAGCAGTCGCCTAAATGAGCAGTTCTTC. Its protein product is CASSRLNEQFF.

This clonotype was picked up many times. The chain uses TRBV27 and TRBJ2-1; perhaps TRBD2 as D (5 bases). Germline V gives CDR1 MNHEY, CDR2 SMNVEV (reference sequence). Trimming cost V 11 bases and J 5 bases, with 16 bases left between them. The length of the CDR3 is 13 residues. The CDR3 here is CASRPADNNEQFF. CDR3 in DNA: TGTGCCTCTAGACCAGCGGATAACAATGAGCAGTTCTTC.

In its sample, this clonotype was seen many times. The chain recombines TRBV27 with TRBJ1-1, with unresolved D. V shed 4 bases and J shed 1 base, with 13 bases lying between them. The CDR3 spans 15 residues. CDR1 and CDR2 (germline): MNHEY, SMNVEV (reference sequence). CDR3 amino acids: CASSYLGSQNTEAFF. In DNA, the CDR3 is TGTGCCAGCAGTTACCTCGGCTCACAGAACACTGAAGCTTTCTTT.

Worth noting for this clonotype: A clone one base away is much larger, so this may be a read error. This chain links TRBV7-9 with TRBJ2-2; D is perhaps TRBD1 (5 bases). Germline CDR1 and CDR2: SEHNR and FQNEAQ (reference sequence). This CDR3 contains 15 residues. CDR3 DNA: TGTGCCATCAGCTATCGTGACAGTAACACCGGGGAGCTGTTTTTT. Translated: CAISYRDSNTGELFF.

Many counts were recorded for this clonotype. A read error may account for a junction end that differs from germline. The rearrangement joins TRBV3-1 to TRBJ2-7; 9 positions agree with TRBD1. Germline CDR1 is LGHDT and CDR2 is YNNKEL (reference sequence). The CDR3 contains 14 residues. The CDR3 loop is CASSQPGQGYEQYF. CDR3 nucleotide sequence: TGCGCCAGCAGCCAACCGGGACAGGGCTACGAGCAGTACTTC.

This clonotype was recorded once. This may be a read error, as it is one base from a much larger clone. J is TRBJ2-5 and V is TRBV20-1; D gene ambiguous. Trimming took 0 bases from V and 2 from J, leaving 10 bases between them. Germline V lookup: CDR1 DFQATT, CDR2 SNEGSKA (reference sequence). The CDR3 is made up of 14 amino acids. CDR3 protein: CSARDSMGQETQYF. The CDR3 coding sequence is TGCAGTGCTAGAGATTCCATGGGGCAAGAGACCCAGTACTTC.

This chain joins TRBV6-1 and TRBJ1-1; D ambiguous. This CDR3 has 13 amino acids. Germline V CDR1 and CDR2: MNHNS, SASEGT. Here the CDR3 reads CDSSEVENTEAFF. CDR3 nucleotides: TGTGATAGCAGTGAAGTAGAAAACACTGAAGCTTTCTTT.

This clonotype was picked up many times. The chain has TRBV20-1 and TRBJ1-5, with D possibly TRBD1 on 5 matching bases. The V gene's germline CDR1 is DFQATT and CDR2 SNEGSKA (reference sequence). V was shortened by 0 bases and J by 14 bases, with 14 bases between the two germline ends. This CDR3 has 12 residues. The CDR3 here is CSARDGGGGEHF. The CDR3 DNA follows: TGCAGTGCTAGAGATGGCGGGGGGGGAGAGCATTTT.

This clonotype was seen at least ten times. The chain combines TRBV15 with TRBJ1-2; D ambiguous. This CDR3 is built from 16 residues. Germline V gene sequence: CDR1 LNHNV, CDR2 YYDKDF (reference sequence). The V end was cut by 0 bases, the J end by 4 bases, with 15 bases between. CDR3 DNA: TGTGCCACCAGCAGAGATTTGGGCCAGAGGCTCTATGGCTACACCTTC. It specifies CATSRDLGQRLYGYTF.

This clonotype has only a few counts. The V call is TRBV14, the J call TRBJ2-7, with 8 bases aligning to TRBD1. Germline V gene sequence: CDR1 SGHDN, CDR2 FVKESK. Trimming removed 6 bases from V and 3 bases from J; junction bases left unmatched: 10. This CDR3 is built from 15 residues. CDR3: CASRGSQGAFYEQYF. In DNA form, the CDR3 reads TGTGCCAGCAGGGGGTCCCAGGGGGCGTTCTACGAGCAGTACTTC.

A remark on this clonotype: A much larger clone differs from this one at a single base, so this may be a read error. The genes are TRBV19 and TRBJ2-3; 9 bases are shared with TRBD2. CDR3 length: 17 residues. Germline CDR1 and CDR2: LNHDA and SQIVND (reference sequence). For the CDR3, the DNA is TGTGCCAGTAGTATAAGTCCTAGCGGGGCCAGCACAGATACGAAGTATTTT. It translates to CASSISPSGASTDTKYF.

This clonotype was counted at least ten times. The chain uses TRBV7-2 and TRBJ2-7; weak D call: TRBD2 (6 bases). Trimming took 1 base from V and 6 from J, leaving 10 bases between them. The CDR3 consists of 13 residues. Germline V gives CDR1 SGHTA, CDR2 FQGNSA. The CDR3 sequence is CASSLGLAFEQYF. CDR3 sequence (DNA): TGTGCCAGCAGCTTAGGTCTAGCGTTCGAGCAGTACTTC.

CDR3 amino acids: CASRDWGGSNQPQHF. The CDR3 region has the DNA TGTGCCAGCAGGGACTGGGGGGGTAGCAATCAGCCCCAGCATTTT. J is TRBJ1-5 and V is TRBV2; tentative D call: TRBD1 (5 bases). The CDR3 has 15 amino acids. Germline V gene sequence: CDR1 SNHLY, CDR2 FYNNEI. Trimming left V 6 bases short and J 0 bases short, with 12 bases between. Based on the CDR3 plus reference TRBV2 and TRBJ1-5, the full variable domain is EPEVTQTPSHQVTQMGQEVILRCVPISNHLYFYWYRQILGQKVEFLVSFYNNEISEKSEIFDDQFSVERPDGSNFTLKIRSTKLEDSAMYFCASRDWGGSNQPQHFGDGTRLSIL.

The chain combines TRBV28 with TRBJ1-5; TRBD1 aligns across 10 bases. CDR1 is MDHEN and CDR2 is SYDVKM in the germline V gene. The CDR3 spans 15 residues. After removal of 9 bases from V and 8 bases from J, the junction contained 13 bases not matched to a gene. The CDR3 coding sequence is TGTGCCAGAAGTCCGCCCGGACAGGGGGATAAGCCCCAGCATTTT. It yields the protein CARSPPGQGDKPQHF.

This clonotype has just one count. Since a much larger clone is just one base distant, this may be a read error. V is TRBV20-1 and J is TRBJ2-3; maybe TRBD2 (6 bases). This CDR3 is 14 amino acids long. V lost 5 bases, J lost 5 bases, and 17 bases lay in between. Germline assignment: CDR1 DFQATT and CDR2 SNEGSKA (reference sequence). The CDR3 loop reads CSAPKRANKDTQYF. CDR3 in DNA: TGCAGTGCTCCCAAGCGGGCCAACAAAGATACGCAGTATTTT.

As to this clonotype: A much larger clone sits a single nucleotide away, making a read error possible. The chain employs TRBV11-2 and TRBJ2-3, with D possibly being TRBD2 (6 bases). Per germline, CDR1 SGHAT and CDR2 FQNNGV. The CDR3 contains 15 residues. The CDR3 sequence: CASSPDRGSKDTQYF. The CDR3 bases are TGTGCCAGCAGCCCAGATCGGGGGAGCAAAGATACGCAGTATTTT.

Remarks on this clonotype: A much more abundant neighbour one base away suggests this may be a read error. The CDR3 loop reads CSARGTSSYKQYF. The CDR3 DNA reads TGCAGTGCTAGAGGGACTAGCTCCTACAAGCAGTACTTC. This chain joins TRBV20-1 and TRBJ2-1; 8 bases are shared with TRBD2. The J call may not be correct, given that the DNA end is closer to TRBJ2-7. CDR1 is DFQATT and CDR2 is SNEGSKA in the germline V gene (reference sequence). The CDR3 extends over 13 amino acids.

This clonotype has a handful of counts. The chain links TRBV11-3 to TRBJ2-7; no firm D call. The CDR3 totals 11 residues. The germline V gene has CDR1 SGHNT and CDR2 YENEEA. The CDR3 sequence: CLTRTAYEQYF. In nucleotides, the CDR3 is TGTTTGACACGGACGGCCTACGAGCAGTACTTC.

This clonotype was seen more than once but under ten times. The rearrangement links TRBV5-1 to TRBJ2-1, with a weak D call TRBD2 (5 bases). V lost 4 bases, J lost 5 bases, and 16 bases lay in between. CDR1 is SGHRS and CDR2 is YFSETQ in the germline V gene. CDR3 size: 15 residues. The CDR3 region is CASSPGRPRHNEQFF. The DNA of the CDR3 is TGCGCCAGCAGCCCTGGGAGACCACGCCACAATGAGCAGTTCTTC.

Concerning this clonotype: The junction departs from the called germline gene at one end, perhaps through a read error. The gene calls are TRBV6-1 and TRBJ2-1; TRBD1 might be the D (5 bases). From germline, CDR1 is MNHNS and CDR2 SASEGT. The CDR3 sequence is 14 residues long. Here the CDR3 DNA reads TGTGCCAGCACCCTTGTGATAGCAGGGAATGAGAAGTTCTTC. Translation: CASTLVIAGNEKFF.

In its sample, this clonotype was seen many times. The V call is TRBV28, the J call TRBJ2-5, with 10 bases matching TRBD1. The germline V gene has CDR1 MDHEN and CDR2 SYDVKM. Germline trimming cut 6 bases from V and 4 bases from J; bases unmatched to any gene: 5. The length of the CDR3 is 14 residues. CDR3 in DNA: TGTGCCAGCAGCCGGACAGGGGGAGGAGAGACCCAGTACTTC. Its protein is CASSRTGGGETQYF.

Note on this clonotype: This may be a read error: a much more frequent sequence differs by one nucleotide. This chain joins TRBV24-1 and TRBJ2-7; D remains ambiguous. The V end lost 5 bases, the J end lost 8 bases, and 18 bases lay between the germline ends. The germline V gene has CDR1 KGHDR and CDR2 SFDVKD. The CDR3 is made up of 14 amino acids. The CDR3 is CATSGPPTVIQQYF. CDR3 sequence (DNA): TGTGCCACCAGTGGACCCCCGACCGTAATTCAGCAGTACTTC.

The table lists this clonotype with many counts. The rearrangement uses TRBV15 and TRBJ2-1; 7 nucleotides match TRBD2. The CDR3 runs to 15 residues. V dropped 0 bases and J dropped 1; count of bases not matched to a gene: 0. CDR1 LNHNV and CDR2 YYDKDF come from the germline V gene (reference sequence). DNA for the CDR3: TGTGCCACCAGCAGAGAGCGGGAGTCCTACAATGAGCAGTTCTTC. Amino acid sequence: CATSRERESYNEQFF.

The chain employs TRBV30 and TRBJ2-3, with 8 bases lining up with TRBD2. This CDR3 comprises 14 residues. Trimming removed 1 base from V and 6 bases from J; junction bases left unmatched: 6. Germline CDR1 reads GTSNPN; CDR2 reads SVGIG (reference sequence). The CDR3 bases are TGTGCCTGGAGTGAGCCGGGACTAGAGGATACGCAGTATTTT. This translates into CAWSEPGLEDTQYF. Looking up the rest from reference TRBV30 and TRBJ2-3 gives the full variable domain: SQTIHQWPATLVQPVGSPLSLECTVEGTSNPNLYWYRQAAGRGLQLLFYSVGIGQISSEVPQNLSASRPQDRQFILSSKKLLLSDSGFYLCAWSEPGLEDTQYFGPGTRLTVL.

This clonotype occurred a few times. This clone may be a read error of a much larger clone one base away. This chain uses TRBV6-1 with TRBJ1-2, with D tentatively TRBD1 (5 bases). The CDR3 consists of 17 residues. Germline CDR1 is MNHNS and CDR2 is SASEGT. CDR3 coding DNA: TGTGCCAACAGTGAAACCGTACAGTTGGGGGACGTCTGGGGCTACACCTTC. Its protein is CANSETVQLGDVWGYTF.

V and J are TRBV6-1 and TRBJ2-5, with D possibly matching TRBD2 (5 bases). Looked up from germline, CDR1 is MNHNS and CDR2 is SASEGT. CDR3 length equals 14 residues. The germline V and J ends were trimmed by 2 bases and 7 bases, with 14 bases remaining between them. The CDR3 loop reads CASSESSSDGTQYF. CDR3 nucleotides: TGTGCCAGCAGTGAATCTAGTAGCGACGGGACCCAGTACTTC.

CDR3 region: CASSESQGTSNEQFF. The CDR3 DNA follows: TGTGCCAGCAGTGAATCGCAGGGGACAAGCAATGAGCAGTTCTTC. The chain links TRBV2 to TRBJ2-1; weak D call: TRBD1 (6 bases). The germline gives CDR1 SNHLY, CDR2 FYNNEI. The germline V and J ends were trimmed by 2 bases and 6 bases, with 14 bases remaining between them. The CDR3 is made up of 15 amino acids.

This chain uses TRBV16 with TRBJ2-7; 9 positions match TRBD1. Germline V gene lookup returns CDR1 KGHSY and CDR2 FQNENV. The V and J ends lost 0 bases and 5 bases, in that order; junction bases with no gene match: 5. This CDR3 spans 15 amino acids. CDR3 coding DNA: TGTGCCAGCAGCCAATCTGCGACAGGGGGACACGAGCAGTACTTC. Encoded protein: CASSQSATGGHEQYF. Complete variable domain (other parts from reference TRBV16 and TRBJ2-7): GEEVAQTPKHLVRGEGQKAKLYCAPIKGHSYVFWYQQVLKNEFKFLISFQNENVFDETGMPKERFSAKCLPNSPCSLEIQATKLEDSAVYFCASSQSATGGHEQYFGPGTRLTVT.

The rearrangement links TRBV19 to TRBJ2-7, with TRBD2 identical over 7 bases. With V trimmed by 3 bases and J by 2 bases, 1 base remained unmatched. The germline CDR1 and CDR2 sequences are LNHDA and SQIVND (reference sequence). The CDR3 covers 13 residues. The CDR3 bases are TGTGCCAGTAGTATCGGACTAGCCTACGAGCAGTACTTC. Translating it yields CASSIGLAYEQYF. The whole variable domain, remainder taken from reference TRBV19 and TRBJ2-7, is DGGITQSPKYLFRKEGQNVTLSCEQNLNHDAMYWYRQDPGQGLRLIYYSQIVNDFQKGDIAEGYSVSREKKESFPLTVTSAQKNPTAFYLCASSIGLAYEQYFGPGTRLTVT.

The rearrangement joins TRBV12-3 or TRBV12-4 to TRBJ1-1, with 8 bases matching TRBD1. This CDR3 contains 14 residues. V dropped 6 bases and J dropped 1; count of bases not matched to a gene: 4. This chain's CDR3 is CASRIDRGNTEAFF. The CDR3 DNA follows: TGTGCCAGCAGGATCGACAGGGGGAACACTGAAGCTTTCTTT.

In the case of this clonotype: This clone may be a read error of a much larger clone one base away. The CDR3 region is CSARTQEGGPKDTQYF. CDR3 nucleotides: TGCAGTGCTAGAACTCAGGAGGGAGGCCCCAAAGATACGCAGTATTTT. This rearrangement joins TRBV20-1 to TRBJ2-3; TRBD2 is a possible D gene (6 bases). Germline loops: CDR1 DFQATT, CDR2 SNEGSKA (reference sequence). There are 16 residues in the CDR3. Trimming left V 2 bases short and J 5 bases short, with 20 bases between.